Below, 31 T cell receptor beta chains from the same sample are listed, as sequenced in a study of beta chain features in type 1 diabetes. Broader study findings: In all four CD4+ subsets, TCRB CDR3 length was significantly, moderately reduced in type 1 diabetes.

These TCRs are of unknown antigen specificity. The entirety of the isolated RNA underwent reverse transcription, so expressed TCRB transcripts were sequenced. TCRdb's copy holds only in-frame clones and misses some; the assay was immunoSEQ multiplex PCR. The sample yields 40,000 to 55,000 clones, just under 45% seen once. Material for sequencing was stem cell memory CD4+ T cells from blood. The receptor source for this set is a man aged 30 to 39 with type 1 diabetes.

The rearrangement links TRBV5-6 to TRBJ2-2, with D possibly being TRBD1 (6 bases). The CDR3 contains 15 residues. Between the trimmed V and J ends, which lost 2 bases and 7 bases, there was a span of 15 bases. The V gene's germline CDR1 is SGHDT and CDR2 YYEEEE. In nucleotides, the CDR3 is TGTGCCAGCAGCTTAGCCGCAGGGGTACTCGGGGAGCTGTTTTTT. Encoded protein: CASSLAAGVLGELFF. Combining the CDR3 with reference TRBV5-6 and TRBJ2-2 gives the whole variable domain DAGVTQSPTHLIKTRGQQVTLRCSPKSGHDTVSWYQQALGQGPQFIFQYYEEEERQRGNFPDRFSGHQFPNYSSELNVNALLLGDSALYLCASSLAAGVLGELFFGEGSRLTVL.

J is TRBJ2-7 and V is TRBV18, with D possibly being TRBD2 (5 bases). This CDR3 spans 12 amino acids. From germline, CDR1 is KGHSH and CDR2 LQKENI. The V end was cut by 6 bases, the J end by 0 bases, with 6 bases between. Written as DNA, the CDR3 is TGTGCCAGCTCGGGGAGCTCCTACGAGCAGTACTTC. Its protein is CASSGSSYEQYF.

The sample holds a few counts of this clone. The chain employs TRBV7-9 and TRBJ1-4; D is unresolved. Trimming pared 4 bases from V and 4 bases from J, leaving 13 bases between. Germline V CDR1 and CDR2: SEHNR, FQNEAQ (reference sequence). CDR3 length: 15 amino acids. This chain's CDR3 is CASSSRVLGNEKLFF. CDR3 sequence (DNA): TGTGCCAGCAGCTCCCGGGTCCTGGGTAATGAAAAACTGTTTTTT.

The chain is built from TRBV7-2 and TRBJ2-7; D unresolved. V dropped 1 base and J dropped 2 bases, with 6 bases sitting between them. The CDR3 is made up of 13 amino acids. Per germline, CDR1 SGHTA and CDR2 FQGNSA. This CDR3 reads CASSLDRAYEQYF. CDR3 coding DNA: TGTGCCAGCAGCTTAGACAGAGCCTACGAGCAGTACTTC.

In its sample, this clone was seen a few times. This rearrangement joins TRBV4-2 to TRBJ2-3, with TRBD2 as a possible D gene (6 bases). The ends were cut back, 4 bases at V and 3 bases at J, with 14 bases in the middle. The CDR3 spans 15 residues. CDR1 LGHNA and CDR2 YNFKEQ come from the germline V gene. This CDR3 is CASSLSGLETDTQYF. The CDR3 region has the DNA TGTGCCAGCAGCCTGTCGGGACTCGAGACAGATACGCAGTATTTT.

V and J are TRBV10-3 and TRBJ1-5; a possible D gene is TRBD1 (5 bases). CDR1 ENHRY and CDR2 SYGVKD come from the germline V gene. Trimming stripped 3 bases from V and 5 bases from J, with 11 bases between. This CDR3 spans 14 amino acids. This CDR3 reads CAISEGDYHQPQHF. CDR3 in DNA: TGTGCCATCAGTGAAGGGGACTACCATCAGCCCCAGCATTTT.

This clone was recorded a few times. This chain links TRBV9 with TRBJ1-1; TRBD1 matches 10 bases. This CDR3 comprises 14 residues. Germline V gene sequence: CDR1 SGDLS, CDR2 YYNGEE. J gave up 6 bases and V 2 bases, and 4 bases lay outside the gene matches. Here the CDR3 DNA reads TGTGCCAGCAGCGTGACAGGGGGCAACGCTGAAGCTTTCTTT. Translated: CASSVTGGNAEAFF.

The J gene is TRBJ2-5, the V gene TRBV30; TRBD1 matches at 9 bases. The last part of the DNA fits TRBJ2-7 better; the J call may be wrong. Germline-derived CDR1 and CDR2 are GTSNPN and SVGIG (reference sequence). There are 18 residues in the CDR3. CDR3 sequence: CAWSRTGALSGKYYEQYF. The CDR3 nucleotides read TGTGCCTGGAGCAGGACAGGGGCGTTAAGCGGGAAATACTACGAGCAGTACTTC.

For the CDR3, the DNA is TGTGCCAGCTCACCACCGAGAAGCTCCTACGAGCAGTACTTC. Its translation: CASSPPRSSYEQYF. This chain links TRBV18 with TRBJ2-7; D is uncertain. Trimming took off 0 bases at V and 0 bases at J, with 6 bases between the two ends. CDR1 is KGHSH, CDR2 LQKENI, per germline. CDR3 length: 14 amino acids. Filled out from reference TRBV18 and TRBJ2-7, the complete variable domain reads NAGVMQNPRHLVRRRGQEARLRCSPMKGHSHVYWYRQLPEEGLKFMVYLQKENIIDESGMPKERFSAEFPKEGPSILRIQQVVRGDSAAYFCASSPPRSSYEQYFGPGTRLTVT.

This chain uses TRBV2 with TRBJ1-2; D gene unclear. The V gene's germline CDR1 is SNHLY and CDR2 FYNNEI. This CDR3 region has 13 residues. V gave up 4 bases and J gave up 8 bases, with 14 bases separating them. The CDR3 sequence is CASSVSGSEGYTF. CDR3 bases: TGTGCCAGCAGTGTGTCCGGGTCCGAAGGCTACACCTTC. Full variable domain (outside the CDR3, taken from reference TRBV2 and TRBJ1-2): EPEVTQTPSHQVTQMGQEVILRCVPISNHLYFYWYRQILGQKVEFLVSFYNNEISEKSEIFDDQFSVERPDGSNFTLKIRSTKLEDSAMYFCASSVSGSEGYTFGSGTRLTVV.

The V call is TRBV27, the J call TRBJ1-1; 10 positions match TRBD1. Per the germline V gene, CDR1 is MNHEY and CDR2 is SMNVEV (reference sequence). The CDR3 totals 16 residues. J was trimmed by 3 bases and V by 6 bases; bases with no gene match: 10. In DNA, the CDR3 is TGTGCCAGCAGCCGCTGGACAGGGGGTGGGTACACTGAAGCTTTCTTT. Amino acid sequence: CASSRWTGGGYTEAFF.

This clone was seen a few times. The DNA of the CDR3 is TGTGCCAGCAGCTTGAGTTTGGGAGTCACAGATACGCAGTATTTT. It encodes CASSLSLGVTDTQYF. This rearrangement joins TRBV7-9 to TRBJ2-3; possible D gene TRBD2, 5 bases. CDR1 SEHNR and CDR2 FQNEAQ come from the germline V gene (reference sequence). The V end lost 3 bases, the J end lost 2 bases, and 12 bases lay between the germline ends. This CDR3 comprises 15 residues.

The chain is built from TRBV5-1 and TRBJ2-4; tentative D call: TRBD1 (6 bases). The CDR3 contains 16 residues. Trimming took off 0 bases at V and 8 bases at J, with 18 bases between the two ends. From germline, CDR1 is SGHRS and CDR2 YFSETQ. The CDR3 reads CASSLGQGSFLDIQYF. Here the CDR3 DNA reads TGCGCCAGCAGCTTGGGGCAGGGGAGTTTTTTGGACATTCAGTACTTC.

This clone came up a few times. The chain employs TRBV7-9 and TRBJ2-1; 7 nucleotides line up with TRBD2. Germline V gene sequence: CDR1 SEHNR, CDR2 FQNEAQ (reference sequence). The length of the CDR3 is 13 residues. After removal of 7 bases from V and 12 bases from J, the junction contained 12 bases not matched to a gene. The CDR3, as DNA: TGTGCCAGCATCCGGCAGCGGGATGGGGGGCAGTTCTTC. It yields the protein CASIRQRDGGQFF.

The table lists this clone with a few counts. The V call is TRBV9, the J call TRBJ2-7; 7 bases match TRBD2. The V gene's germline CDR1 is SGDLS and CDR2 YYNGEE. This CDR3 is 13 amino acids long. The V segment lost 0 bases and the J segment 7 bases; nucleotides outside the gene matches: 4. The CDR3 DNA is TGTGCCAGCAGCGTAGAGGTGGGAGGGGAGCAGTACTTC. Translated, it gives CASSVEVGGEQYF.

This chain joins TRBV5-1 and TRBJ2-1; TRBD2 matches at 11 bases. The CDR3 has 16 amino acids. J gave up 4 bases and V 4 bases, and 7 bases lay outside the gene matches. Looked up from germline, CDR1 is SGHRS and CDR2 is YFSETQ. The CDR3 bases are TGCGCCAGCAGCCGCGTAGCGGGAGGGGGTTACAATGAGCAGTTCTTC. Encoded protein: CASSRVAGGGYNEQFF. The full variable domain, in which reference TRBV5-1 and TRBJ2-1 provide the parts outside the CDR3, is KAGVTQTPRYLIKTRGQQVTLSCSPISGHRSVSWYQQTPGQGLQFLFEYFSETQRNKGNFPGRFSGRQFSNSRSEMNVSTLELGDSALYLCASSRVAGGGYNEQFFGPGTRLTVL.

This clone was seen a few times. V gene TRBV27 combines with J gene TRBJ2-7, with 8 bases aligning to TRBD2. The CDR3 runs to 15 residues. V lost 3 bases, J lost 3 bases, and 7 bases stayed unmatched. Germline V gene lookup returns CDR1 MNHEY and CDR2 SMNVEV (reference sequence). DNA of the CDR3: TGTGCCAGCAGTTTTAAGCCGGGACTAGTCTACGAGCAGTACTTC. It translates to CASSFKPGLVYEQYF.

In its sample, this clone was seen a few times. The rearrangement links TRBV7-2 to TRBJ2-1, with TRBD1 matching over 8 bases. Germline trimming cut 4 bases from V and 7 bases from J; bases unmatched to any gene: 12. The CDR3 is 16 residues long. Per the germline V gene, CDR1 is SGHTA and CDR2 is FQGNSA. The CDR3 is CASSWSGTGVVNEQFF. CDR3 bases: TGTGCCAGCAGCTGGTCTGGGACAGGAGTTGTTAATGAGCAGTTCTTC. The full variable domain, completed using reference TRBV7-2 and TRBJ2-1, is GAGVSQSPSNKVTEKGKDVELRCDPISGHTALYWYRQSLGQGLEFLIYFQGNSAPDKSGLPSDRFSAERTGGSVSTLTIQRTQQEDSAVYLCASSWSGTGVVNEQFFGPGTRLTVL.

This clone showed up just a few times. This chain links TRBV19 with TRBJ2-7; D might be TRBD2 (6 bases). The length of the CDR3 is 13 residues. Trimming removed 4 bases from V and 6 bases from J, with 13 bases in between. Germline loops: CDR1 LNHDA, CDR2 SQIVND (reference sequence). CDR3 coding DNA: TGTGCCAGTAGTAGGGGGGATGTGCGCGAGCAGTACTTC. It yields the protein CASSRGDVREQYF. The complete variable domain, with remaining parts taken from reference TRBV19 and TRBJ2-7, reads DGGITQSPKYLFRKEGQNVTLSCEQNLNHDAMYWYRQDPGQGLRLIYYSQIVNDFQKGDIAEGYSVSREKKESFPLTVTSAQKNPTAFYLCASSRGDVREQYFGPGTRLTVT.

The V and J genes are TRBV2 and TRBJ1-4, with TRBD1 matching 8 bases. V lost 4 bases, J lost 16 bases, and 11 bases stayed unmatched. Germline CDR1 and CDR2: SNHLY and FYNNEI. This CDR3 has 13 amino acids. DNA of the CDR3: TGTGCCAGCAGTGGAAATCTCAGGACAGGGAAGTTTTTT. As protein: CASSGNLRTGKFF. Combining the CDR3 with reference TRBV2 and TRBJ1-4 gives the whole variable domain EPEVTQTPSHQVTQMGQEVILRCVPISNHLYFYWYRQILGQKVEFLVSFYNNEISEKSEIFDDQFSVERPDGSNFTLKIRSTKLEDSAMYFCASSGNLRTGKFFGSGTQLSVL.

This clone is a singleton in its sample. The rearrangement links TRBV9 to TRBJ2-3; 8 nucleotides align to TRBD1. The junction had 2 bases not matched to a gene; V was cut back by 3 bases and J by 2 bases. This CDR3 contains 14 residues. CDR1 SGDLS and CDR2 YYNGEE come from the germline V gene. The CDR3 reads CASSETGDTDTQYF. In nucleotides, the CDR3 is TGTGCCAGCAGCGAGACAGGGGACACAGATACGCAGTATTTT.

This clone was seen more than once but under ten times. The gene calls are TRBV6-5 and TRBJ2-1; D is uncertain. Germline CDR1 is MNHEY and CDR2 is SVGAGI. The CDR3 contains 13 residues. Deletions cut 2 bases from V and 10 bases from J, with 12 bases between. The CDR3 reads CASSYLGGSEQFF. The CDR3 DNA reads TGTGCCAGCAGTTACCTAGGTGGGTCGGAGCAGTTCTTC.

The J gene is TRBJ2-6, the V gene TRBV27; maybe TRBD1 (5 bases). V was cut by 4 bases and J by 2 bases, with 9 bases left in between. The CDR3 sequence is 15 residues long. CDR1 MNHEY and CDR2 SMNVEV come from the germline V gene (reference sequence). CDR3: CASSSHRPGANVLTF. The CDR3 DNA reads as TGTGCCAGCAGTTCTCACAGGCCTGGGGCCAACGTCCTGACTTTC.

This clone occurred once. This chain connects TRBV5-8 to TRBJ1-5; D remains unclear. V shed 3 bases and J shed 6 bases, with 10 bases lying between them. This CDR3 has 13 amino acids. Germline loops: CDR1 SGHTS, CDR2 YDEGEE. CDR3 region: CASSSQISQPQHF. CDR3 nucleotides: TGTGCCAGCAGCTCCCAGATTTCTCAGCCCCAGCATTTT.

The chain recombines TRBV7-2 with TRBJ2-3; TRBD2 aligns across 7 bases. The germline V gene has CDR1 SGHTA and CDR2 FQGNSA. This CDR3 has 15 residues. Trimming at V came to 6 bases and at J to 2 bases, leaving 8 bases not matched to a gene. The CDR3 loop reads CASSLQRDHTDTQYF. CDR3 nucleotide sequence: TGTGCCAGCAGTCTCCAGCGGGACCACACAGATACGCAGTATTTT.

The gene calls are TRBV19 and TRBJ2-7; 9 bases fit TRBD1. The V gene's germline CDR1 is LNHDA and CDR2 SQIVND (reference sequence). The CDR3 sequence is 17 residues long. The V and J ends lost 6 bases and 2 bases, in that order; junction bases with no gene match: 14. CDR3 protein: CASSPGTGRISPYEQYF. The CDR3 nucleotides are TGTGCCAGTAGCCCCGGGACAGGGCGAATATCGCCCTACGAGCAGTACTTC.

V gene TRBV15 combines with J gene TRBJ1-2; no clear D gene. Germline values: CDR1 LNHNV, CDR2 YYDKDF (reference sequence). Trimming took off 0 bases at V and 2 bases at J, with 10 bases between the two ends. CDR3 length equals 15 residues. The CDR3 DNA follows: TGTGCCACCAGCAGAGATCCTGGCAGGAACTATGGCTACACCTTC. Translation gives CATSRDPGRNYGYTF.

CDR3 in amino acids: CASSPGQNTGELFF. The CDR3 region has the DNA TGCGCCAGCAGCCCGGGACAGAACACCGGGGAGCTGTTTTTT. The chain has TRBV5-1 and TRBJ2-2; D perhaps matches TRBD1 (6 bases). Trimming took 4 bases from V and 1 from J, leaving 8 bases between them. The CDR3 covers 14 residues. Per the germline V gene, CDR1 is SGHRS and CDR2 is YFSETQ.

This clone showed up just a few times. The chain recombines TRBV27 with TRBJ2-7; D perhaps matches TRBD1 (5 bases). CDR1 is MNHEY and CDR2 is SMNVEV in the germline V gene (reference sequence). V dropped 6 bases and J dropped 2 bases, with 17 bases sitting between them. The CDR3 extends over 15 amino acids. CDR3 amino acids: CASRVDRSRAYEQYF. The CDR3 region has the DNA TGTGCCAGCAGGGTCGACAGATCTAGGGCCTACGAGCAGTACTTC.

The sample holds a few counts of this clone. The chain is built from TRBV6-6 and TRBJ2-7; TRBD1 agrees at 10 bases. The ends lost 5 bases at V and 3 bases at J; junction bases unmatched: 4. The CDR3 is made up of 14 amino acids. Looked up from germline, CDR1 is MNHNY and CDR2 is SVGAGI (reference sequence). This CDR3 is CASSMTGGFYEQYF. CDR3 DNA sequence: TGTGCCAGCAGTATGACAGGGGGCTTCTACGAGCAGTACTTC.

The CDR3 protein is CASSLEQTTEQFF. CDR3 nucleotides: TGTGCCAGCAGCTTAGAACAGACGACTGAGCAGTTCTTC. The V and J genes are TRBV7-6 and TRBJ2-1; D is unclear. In germline, CDR1 is SGHVS, CDR2 FNYEAQ. This CDR3 spans 13 amino acids. V lost 1 base, J lost 9 bases, and 10 bases lay in between.